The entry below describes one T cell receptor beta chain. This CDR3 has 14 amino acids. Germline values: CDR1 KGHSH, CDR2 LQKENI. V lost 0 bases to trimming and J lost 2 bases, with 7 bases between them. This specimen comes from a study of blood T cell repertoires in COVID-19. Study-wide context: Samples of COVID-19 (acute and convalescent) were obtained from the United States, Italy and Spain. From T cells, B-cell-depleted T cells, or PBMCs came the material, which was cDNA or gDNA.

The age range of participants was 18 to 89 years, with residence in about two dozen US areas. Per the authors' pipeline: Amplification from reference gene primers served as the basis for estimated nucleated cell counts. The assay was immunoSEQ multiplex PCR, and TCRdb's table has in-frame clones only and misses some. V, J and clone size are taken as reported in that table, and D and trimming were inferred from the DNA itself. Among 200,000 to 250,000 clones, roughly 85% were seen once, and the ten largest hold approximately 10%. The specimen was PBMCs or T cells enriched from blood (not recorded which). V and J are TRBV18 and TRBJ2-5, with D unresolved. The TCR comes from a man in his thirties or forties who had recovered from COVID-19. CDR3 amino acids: CASSPPVTQETQYF. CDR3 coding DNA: TGTGCCAGCTCACCACCGGTCACTCAAGAGACCCAGTACTTC.